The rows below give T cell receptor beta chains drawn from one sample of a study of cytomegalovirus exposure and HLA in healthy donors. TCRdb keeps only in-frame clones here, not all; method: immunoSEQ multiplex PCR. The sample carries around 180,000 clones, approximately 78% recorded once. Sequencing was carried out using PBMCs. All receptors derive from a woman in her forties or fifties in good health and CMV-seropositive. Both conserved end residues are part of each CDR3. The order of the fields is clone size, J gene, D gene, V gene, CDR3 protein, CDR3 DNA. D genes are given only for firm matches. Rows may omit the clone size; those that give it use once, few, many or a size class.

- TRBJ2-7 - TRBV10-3 CAIGQAYEQYF TGTGCCATCGGACAAGCCTACGAGCAGTACTTC
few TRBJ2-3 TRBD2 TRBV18 CASSPRSGGHLDTQYF TGTGCCAGCTCACCACGTTCGGGGGGGCATCTAGATACGCAGTATTTT
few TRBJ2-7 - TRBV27 CASSWDTSYEQYF TGTGCCAGCAGTTGGGACACCTCTTACGAGCAGTACTTC
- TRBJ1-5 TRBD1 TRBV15 CATSTRAGQGYQPQHF TGTGCCACCAGCACCAGGGCAGGACAGGGCTATCAGCCCCAGCATTTT
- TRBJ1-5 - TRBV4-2 CASSQENRSNQPQHF TGTGCCAGCAGCCAAGAAAACAGATCCAATCAGCCCCAGCATTTT
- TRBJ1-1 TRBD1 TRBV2 CASKSGGTEAFF TGTGCCAGCAAATCAGGGGGGACTGAAGCTTTCTTT
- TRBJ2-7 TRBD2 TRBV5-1 CASSLVGGTYEQYF TGCGCCAGCAGCTTGGTCGGGGGGACCTACGAGCAGTACTTC
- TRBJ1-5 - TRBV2 CASSVGLDSNQPQHF TGTGCCAGCAGTGTGGGACTGGATAGCAATCAGCCCCAGCATTTT
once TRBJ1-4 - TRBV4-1 CASSHSRGSSEKLFF TGCGCCAGCAGCCACTCACGCGGGAGCTCTGAAAAACTGTTTTTT
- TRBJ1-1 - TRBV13 CASSPQGWGTEAFF TGTGCCAGCAGCCCACAGGGATGGGGCACTGAAGCTTTCTTT
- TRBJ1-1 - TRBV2 CASSRQGSTEAFF TGTGCCAGCAGTCGCCAGGGGAGCACTGAAGCTTTCTTT
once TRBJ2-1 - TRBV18 CASSSPGRSSYNEQFF TGTGCCAGCTCATCACCGGGCCGAAGCTCCTACAATGAGCAGTTCTTC
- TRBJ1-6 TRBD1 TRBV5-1 CASSQGQGNSPLHF TGCGCCAGCAGCCAAGGACAGGGTAATTCACCCCTCCACTTT
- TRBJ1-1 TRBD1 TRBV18 CASSPVQGVTEAFF TGTGCCAGCTCACCAGTTCAGGGGGTTACTGAAGCTTTCTTT
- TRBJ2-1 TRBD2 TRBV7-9 CASSSSYGGSEQFF TGTGCCAGCAGCTCCTCTTACGGGGGGAGTGAGCAGTTCTTC
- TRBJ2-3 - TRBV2 CASSVGTAGTDTQYF TGTGCCAGCAGTGTCGGCACGGCGGGAACAGATACGCAGTATTTT
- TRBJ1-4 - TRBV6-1 CASGREGEKLFF TGTGCTTCGGGTAGGGAGGGGGAAAAACTGTTTTTT
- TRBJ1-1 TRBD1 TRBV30 CAWARDSELLNTEAFF TGTGCCTGGGCCCGGGACAGCGAGTTACTGAACACTGAAGCTTTCTTT
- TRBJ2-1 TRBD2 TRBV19 CASSLTSGGYNEQFF TGTGCCAGTAGTCTAACTAGCGGGGGCTACAATGAGCAGTTCTTC
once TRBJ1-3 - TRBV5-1 CVHRVLSGNTIYF TGCGTACACAGGGTTCTGTCAGGAAACACCATATATTTT
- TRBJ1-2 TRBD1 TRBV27 CASRTLGQGGLGYTF TGTGCCAGCAGAACACTAGGACAGGGAGGATTGGGCTACACCTTC
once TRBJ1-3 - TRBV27 CATRQASGNTIYF TGTGCCACCAGACAGGCCTCTGGAAACACCATATATTTT
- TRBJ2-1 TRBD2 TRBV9 CASSVDPGGYNEQFF TGTGCCAGCAGCGTAGACCCGGGGGGTTACAATGAGCAGTTCTTC
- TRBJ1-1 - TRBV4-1 CASSHSGRGDTEAFF TGCGCCAGCAGCCACTCAGGGAGGGGAGACACTGAAGCTTTCTTT